Sequencing of this T cell receptor (beta chain) was carried out in a study of blood T cell repertoires in COVID-19 (dated by TCRdb to the early 2020s). Context from the whole study: Samples from collaborators originated in the United States, Italy and Spain and spanned both the acute and convalescent phases of COVID-19. Deeply sampled blood TCRbeta repertoires from subjects exposed to, actively infected with, or recovered from COVID-19 were included in the dataset. A freely available public database, intended as a resource for researchers studying the immune response to SARS-CoV-2, is where the repertoires were released. Where HLA class I and class II types were available, the types were taken from metadata supplied by the sample provider, not from assay-based typing. Nearly every sample came with metadata listing a de-identified subject ID, COVID-19 status, age in years and sex. The material from the prospective study consisted of cDNA or gDNA derived from T cells, B-cell-depleted T cells, or PBMCs. The samples were drawn from the first 160 participants of the ongoing ImmuneRACE study and from under 1,500 subjects provided by 6 global collaborators. The research as a whole found: The quantity of clinical and demographic metadata differed by source and by participant and was supplied without curation.

The immunoSEQ Assay, a bias-controlled multiplex PCR, was used to amplify TCRbeta CDR3 regions from genomic DNA. Per the source publication's procedure: Nucleated cell counts per sample were estimated from amplification of reference gene primers within the assay. To quantify the absolute abundance of each unique TCRbeta CDR3 rearrangement, sequence reads were collapsed and filtered. For each sample, productive Simpson clonality was calculated as the square root of Simpson's diversity index across productive rearrangements. In TCRdb, the immuneACCESS table is reduced to in-frame sequences with V and J assigned. These tables do not hold every clone; where another copy was compared, an unresolved V gene accounts for under half, and the others remain unexplained. The D gene and trimming were derived from the DNA, and the V and J assignments and clone size from that table. The sample records roughly 570,000 clones, 70% to 90% of which are singletons. Around 7.8% of the sample rests with the top ten.

Details on this clone: Its antigen has not been determined. Within one base of it there is no much larger clone, and no base qualities were kept.

From the germline V gene, CDR1 is KGHSH and CDR2 is LQKENI. Measured from the cysteine to the phenylalanine, the CDR3 is 14 residues long. CDR3 DNA is the only sequence kept; it has 42 bases, read in frame from the first base. V loses 3 bases at its end and J loses 1 base; junction bases beyond the gene matches: 2. One collaborating source in Seattle enrolled patients while the patients were actively infected and followed the patients over time throughout the course of disease. Each collaborating institution followed its own protocols to collect whole blood in K2EDTA tubes. For TCRbeta analysis, collaborators shipped samples as frozen whole blood, isolated PBMCs, or DNA extracted from either of those sample types.

What was sequenced was peripheral blood. The chain couples TRBV18 to TRBJ2-7, and TRBD2 aligns with 8 junction nucleotides. The receptor's source is a woman aged 45-59 years with COVID-19, enrolled during active disease. For the CDR3, the sequence is CASSPTSASYEQYF. The DNA is as follows: TGTGCCAGCTCACCGACTAGCGCTTCCTACGAGCAGTACTTC.